Listed below are T cell receptor beta chains from one sample, sequenced in a study of blood T cell repertoires in COVID-19. Assay: immunoSEQ multiplex PCR; the TCRdb copy retains only in-frame clones and omits some. This sample has over 250,000 clones; approximately 88% occur once, and the top ten carry approximately 1%. The specimen was PBMCs or T cells enriched from blood (not recorded which). The receptor set was obtained from a woman aged 25 to 39 who had recovered from COVID-19. Both conserved end residues are part of each CDR3. The order of the fields is V gene, CDR3 protein.

TRBV28 | CASSFDVAGLYNEQFF
TRBV24-1 | CATSDPGEGYTF
TRBV27 | CASSLLASGTGFHEQYF
TRBV4-1 | CASSQIWTGRYNSPLHF
TRBV19 | CASSTRQNPRDGYTF
TRBV19 | CASSNQINEKLFF
TRBV27 | CASTGSGSSSYEQYF
TRBV24-1 | CATSRGQGAMNTEAFF
TRBV7-9 | CASTRGRGEKLFF
TRBV5-1 | CASSNPGGASYNEQFF
TRBV27 | CASSLSRQSNQPQHF
TRBV5-5 | CASTLRGTALSPDYGYTF
TRBV6-2/TRBV6-3 | CASSSSGRSLRYTDTQYF
TRBV9 | CASSVGTSPTYEQYF
TRBV27 | CASRPLRGEDTQYF
TRBV10-1 | CASPALSGGADTQYF
TRBV28 | CASRTGFFVRTEAFF
TRBV19 | CASSRALYSAYGYTF
TRBV5-1 | CASSLTGGQPQHF
TRBV10-3 | CAISLGGVRNEQFF
TRBV5-1 | CASSWKQGASETQYF
TRBV18 | CASSPSQGMYEQYF
TRBV19 | CASSIGLAGYNEQFF
TRBV11-3 | CASSPDSSSYEQYF
TRBV9 | CASGETGEYGYTF
TRBV10-3 | CAISGGTGNPSTEAFF
TRBV28 | CASSLRPANEQFF
TRBV19 | CASSIDRGTGLDEKLFF
TRBV11-3 | CASSGTGERGKLFF
TRBV7-9 | CASSERGGGNEQFF
TRBV6-5 | CASSQLRVGTGELFF
TRBV7-2 | CASSLTTGTGYPEQFF
TRBV5-1 | CASSQTGYGYTF
TRBV7-9 | CASSSTSEQRSPLHF
TRBV10-2 | CASSRSRISGQWYGYTF